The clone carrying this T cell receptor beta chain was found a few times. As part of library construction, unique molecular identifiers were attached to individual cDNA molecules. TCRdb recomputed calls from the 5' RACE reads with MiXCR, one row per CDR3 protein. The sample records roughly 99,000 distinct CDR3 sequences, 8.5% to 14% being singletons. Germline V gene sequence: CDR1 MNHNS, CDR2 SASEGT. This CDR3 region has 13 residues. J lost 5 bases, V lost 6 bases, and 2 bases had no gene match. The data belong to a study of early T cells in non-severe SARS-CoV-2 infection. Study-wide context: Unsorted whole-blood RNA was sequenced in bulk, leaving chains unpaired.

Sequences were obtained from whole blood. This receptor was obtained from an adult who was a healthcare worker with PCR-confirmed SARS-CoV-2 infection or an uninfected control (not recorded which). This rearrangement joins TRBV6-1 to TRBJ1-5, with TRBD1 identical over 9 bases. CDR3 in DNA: TGTGCCAGCAGGCGACAGGGGGATCAGCCCCAGCATTTT. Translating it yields CASRRQGDQPQHF.